This T cell receptor beta chain was sequenced for a study of T cells after somatic rescue of genetic block (TCRdb year 2020). Broadly, across the study: What the study looked at was long-term robustness, specifically in a T-cell system that came about through somatic rescue of a genetic block in T-cell development.

The library was built by means of the immunoSEQ multiplex PCR assay. Imported from immuneACCESS, the table was reduced by TCRdb to in-frame sequences with V and J called. These copies leave out some clones; in studies compared against another copy, an unresolved V gene accounts for under half, and the cause of the remainder is not known. This sample gives 70,000 or so clones in total; under 95% of them show up just once. The ten largest clonotypes hold around 3% of the sample. The cysteine opens and the phenylalanine closes a CDR3 of 15 amino acids. CDR3 DNA only is kept here, 45 bases in frame from base 1. In the germline V gene, CDR1 corresponds to SGHTA and CDR2 to FQGNSA. V lost 8 bases and J lost 1 base; the stretch between them is 14 bases long. This clone was counted a single time. Its antigen has not been determined. No base quality information exists; no much larger clone differs at one position.

This TCR came from a man in his forties. The rearranged chain carries TRBV7-2 and TRBJ2-2, with the D gene call left open. The sample taken for sequencing was peripheral blood mononuclear cells (PBMCs). The DNA is as follows: TGTGCCAGCGCCCGCAGCCCGCTGAACACCGGGGAGCTGTTTTTT. This translates into CASARSPLNTGELFF.